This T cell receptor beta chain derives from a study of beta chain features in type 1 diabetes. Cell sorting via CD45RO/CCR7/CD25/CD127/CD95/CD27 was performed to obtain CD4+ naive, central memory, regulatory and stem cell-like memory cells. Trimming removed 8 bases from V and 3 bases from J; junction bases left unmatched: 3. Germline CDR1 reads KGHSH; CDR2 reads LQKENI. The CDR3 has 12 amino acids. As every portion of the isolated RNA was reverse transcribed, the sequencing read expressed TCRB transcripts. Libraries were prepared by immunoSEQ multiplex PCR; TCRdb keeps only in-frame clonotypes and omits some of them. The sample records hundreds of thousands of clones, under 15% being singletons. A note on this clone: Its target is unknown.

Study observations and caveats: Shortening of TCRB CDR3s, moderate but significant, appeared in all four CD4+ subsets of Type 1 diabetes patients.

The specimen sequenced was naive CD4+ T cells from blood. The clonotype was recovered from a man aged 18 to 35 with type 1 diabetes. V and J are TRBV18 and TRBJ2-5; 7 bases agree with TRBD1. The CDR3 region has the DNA TGTGCCAGCCGTACAGGGGAAGAGACCCAGTACTTC. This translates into CASRTGEETQYF.